This T cell receptor (beta chain) was recorded in a study of CD8 T cells in Susac syndrome. Reverse transcription of about 0.45 to 1 ug RNA was carried out with random hexamers. The authors amplified TCR beta CDR3 across 54 Vbeta and 13 Jbeta using immunoSEQ multiplex PCR. TCRdb analysed the immunoSEQ multiplex PCR reads with MiXCR anew, one entry per CDR3 protein. Among 140,000 or so distinct CDR3 sequences, 94% were seen once, and the ten largest hold approximately 0.08%. From blood CD8+ and CD4+ T cells, TCR beta sequences were generated. FACS was used to enrich TEMRA cells, whereas the CD8+ and CD4+ T cells were obtained by negative isolation. Germline V gives CDR1 SGHRS, CDR2 YFSETQ. V was shortened by 0 bases and J by 3 bases, with 4 bases between the two germline ends. The CDR3 sequence is 13 residues long. For this clonotype: As yet, its antigen is unknown.

Study-wide results and caveats: Regarding the TCR sequencing and HLA analysis, the study admitted that a relatively small number of individuals were involved.

The source material was CD4+ T cells from PBMCs. The source of this sequence is a human donor in good health. The genes are TRBV5-1 and TRBJ2-1, with D uncertain. Here the CDR3 DNA reads TGCGCCAGCAGCTTGGACAACTACAATGAGCAGTTCTTC. Its translation: CASSLDNYNEQFF.